This T cell receptor (beta chain) originates from a study of response to subunit inactivated influenza vaccine. This clonotype was counted at least ten times. V lost 1 base and J lost 3; bases outside the gene matches: 6. CDR1 is DFQATT, CDR2 SNEGSKA, per germline (reference sequence). CDR3 length equals 15 residues. TCRdb re-analysed the RT-PCR reads in MiXCR, keeping a single row per CDR3 protein. Here the sample spans about 700,000 distinct CDR3 sequences, approximately 15% being singletons. This sequence was found in a man aged 50-59 years who received an inactivated influenza vaccine. The V call is TRBV20-1, the J call TRBJ2-1; TRBD2 matches 7 bases. The sample was PBMCs from blood, taken 14 to 15 days before vaccination. CDR3 protein: CSARGWGGNYNEQFF. The CDR3 nucleotides read TGCAGTGCTAGAGGGTGGGGAGGGAACTACAATGAGCAGTTCTTC.